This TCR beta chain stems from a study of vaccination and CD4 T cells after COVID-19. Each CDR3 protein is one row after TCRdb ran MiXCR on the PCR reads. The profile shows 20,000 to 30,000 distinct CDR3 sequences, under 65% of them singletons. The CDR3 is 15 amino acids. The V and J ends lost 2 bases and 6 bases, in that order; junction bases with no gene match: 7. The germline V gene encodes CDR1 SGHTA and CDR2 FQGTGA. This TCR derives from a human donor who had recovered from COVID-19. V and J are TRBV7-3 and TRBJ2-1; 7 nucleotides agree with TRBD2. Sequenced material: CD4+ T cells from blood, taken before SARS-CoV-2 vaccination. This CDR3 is CASSLGAGSANEQFF. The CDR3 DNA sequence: TGTGCCAGCAGCTTAGGAGCGGGATCGGCCAATGAGCAGTTCTTC.